This TCR beta chain was captured in a study of control samples from healthy donors and cancer patients. The method was immunoSEQ multiplex PCR; TCRdb's version includes in-frame clones alone and lacks a portion of them. The sample lists fewer than 90,000 clones, about 93% occurring once. The clonotype comes from a woman aged 40 to 55 in good health. The sequencing input was blood.

The CDR3 DNA sequence: TGCGCCAGCAGCTCAGGACAGGGTGAAGAAAAACTGTTTTTT. It encodes CASSSGQGEEKLFF. The chain is built from TRBV5-1 and TRBJ1-4; 8 bases are shared with TRBD1. The V segment lost 3 bases and the J segment 8 bases; nucleotides outside the gene matches: 6. CDR1 and CDR2 (germline): SGHRS, YFSETQ. This CDR3 comprises 14 residues. The full variable domain, with the rest looked up from reference TRBV5-1 and TRBJ1-4, is KAGVTQTPRYLIKTRGQQVTLSCSPISGHRSVSWYQQTPGQGLQFLFEYFSETQRNKGNFPGRFSGRQFSNSRSEMNVSTLELGDSALYLCASSSGQGEEKLFFGSGTQLSVL.